What follows describes a single TCR beta chain. The antigen remains unidentified. The treatment was: roughly nine-day PBMC culture with coronavirus spike peptide pools or control peptides (ViraFEST assay). The Oncomine TCR Beta short-read assay sequenced DNA from cultured CD4+ T cells. It was cultured CD4+ T cells from which genomic DNA was extracted. One entry per CDR3 protein, called by TCRdb with MiXCR from the PCR reads. Seen here are around 19,000 distinct CDR3 sequences, approximately 45% observed once, and the top ten hold 2.5% to 3%. These data come from a study of vaccination and CD4 T cells after COVID-19. Study in general: Convalescent participants consisted of six males and four females, two being Hispanic. Overlapping spike peptides of SARS-CoV-2, HCoV-NL63, HCoV-OC43 and HCoV-229E stimulated the cells.

The CDR3 sequence is 15 residues long. Per germline, CDR1 DFQATT and CDR2 SNEGSKA (reference sequence). J was trimmed by 6 bases and V by 1 base; bases with no gene match: 10. The sequencing used CD4+ T cells from blood, cultured in vitro, collected after SARS-CoV-2 vaccination. The chain joins TRBV20-1 to TRBJ2-7, with 9 bases fitting TRBD1. The clonotype was recovered from a human donor who had recovered from COVID-19. The CDR3 spells CSARARDRVLREQYF. The CDR3 nucleotides read TGCAGTGCTAGAGCCCGGGACAGGGTTTTACGCGAGCAGTACTTC.